This T cell receptor beta chain is drawn from a study of cytomegalovirus exposure and HLA in healthy donors. Points from the study as a whole: Associated with cytomegalovirus, according to the listing, were approximately 160 TCR beta chains.

To note about this clone: Its antigen is still unknown.

Some clones are missing from TCRdb's copy, which holds only in-frame ones; the method was immunoSEQ multiplex PCR. The sample lists 190,000 or so clones, 80% to 85% occurring once. The CDR3 extends over 12 amino acids. The V end lost 8 bases, the J end lost 5 bases, and 16 bases lay between the germline ends. Looked up from germline, CDR1 is SQVTM and CDR2 is ANQGSEA. This sequence was found in a young woman in good health and CMV-seropositive. J is TRBJ2-7 and V is TRBV29-1; tentatively, D is TRBD2 (7 bases). The sample consisted of PBMCs. Here the CDR3 reads CSISEGGHEQYF. CDR3 sequence (DNA): TGCAGCATCTCAGAGGGGGGGCACGAGCAGTACTTC.